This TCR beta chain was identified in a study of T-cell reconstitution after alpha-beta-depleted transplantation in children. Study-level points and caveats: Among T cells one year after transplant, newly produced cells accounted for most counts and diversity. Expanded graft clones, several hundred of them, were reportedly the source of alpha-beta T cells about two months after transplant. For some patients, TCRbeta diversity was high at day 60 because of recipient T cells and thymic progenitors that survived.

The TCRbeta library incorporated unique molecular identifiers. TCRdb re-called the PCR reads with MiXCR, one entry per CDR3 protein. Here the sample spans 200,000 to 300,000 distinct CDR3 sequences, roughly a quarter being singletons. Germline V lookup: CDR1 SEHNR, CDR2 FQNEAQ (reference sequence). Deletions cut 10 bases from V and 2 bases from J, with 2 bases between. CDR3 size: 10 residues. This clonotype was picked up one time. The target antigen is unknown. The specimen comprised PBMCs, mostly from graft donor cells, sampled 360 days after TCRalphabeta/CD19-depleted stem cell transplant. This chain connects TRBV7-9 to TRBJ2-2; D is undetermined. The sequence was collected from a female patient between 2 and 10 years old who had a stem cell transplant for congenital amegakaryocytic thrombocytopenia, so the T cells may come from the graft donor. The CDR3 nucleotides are TGTGCCACCAACACCGGGGAGCTGTTTTTT. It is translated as CATNTGELFF. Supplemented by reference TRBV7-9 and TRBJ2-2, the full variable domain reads DTGVSQNPRHKITKRGQNVTFRCDPISEHNRLYWYRQTLGQGPEFLTYFQNEAQLEKSRLLSDRFSAERPKGSFSTLEIQRTEQGDSAMYLCATNTGELFFGEGSRLTVL.